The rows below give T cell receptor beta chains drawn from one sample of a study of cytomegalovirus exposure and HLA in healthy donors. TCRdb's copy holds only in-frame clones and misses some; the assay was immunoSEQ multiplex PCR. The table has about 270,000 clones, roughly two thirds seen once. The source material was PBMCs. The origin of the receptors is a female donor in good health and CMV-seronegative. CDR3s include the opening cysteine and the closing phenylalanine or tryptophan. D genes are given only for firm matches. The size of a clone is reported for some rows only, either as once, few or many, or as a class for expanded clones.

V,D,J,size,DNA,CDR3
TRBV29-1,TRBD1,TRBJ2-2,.,TGCAGCGTTACCAAAGGACAGGTTGTCGGGGAGCTGTTTTTT,CSVTKGQVVGELFF
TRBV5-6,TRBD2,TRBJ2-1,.,TGTGCCAGCAGCGACGGGACTAGCGGATACAATGAGCAGTTCTTC,CASSDGTSGYNEQFF
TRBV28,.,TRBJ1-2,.,TGTGCCAGCAGAACCGGACAGACTTACTATGGCTACACCTTC,CASRTGQTYYGYTF
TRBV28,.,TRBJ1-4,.,TGTGCCAGCAGCCCGGAGCCCCGGAGAGAAAAACTGTTTTTT,CASSPEPRREKLFF
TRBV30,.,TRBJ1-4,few,TGTGCCTGGAGTGTCCCTAAACGAGAAAAACTGTTTTTT,CAWSVPKREKLFF
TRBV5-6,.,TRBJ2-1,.,TGTGCCAGCAGCAGCCTACGCCAGTTGGGGGGGCAGTTCTTC,CASSSLRQLGGQFF
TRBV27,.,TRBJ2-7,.,TGTGCCAGCAGGCTGCCGGGGGGCTCCGAGCAGTACTTC,CASRLPGGSEQYF
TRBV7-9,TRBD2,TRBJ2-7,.,TGTGCCAGCAGCTTATCTAGCGGGGCCAGCTCCTACGAGCAGTACTTC,CASSLSSGASSYEQYF
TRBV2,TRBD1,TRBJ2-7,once,TGTGCCAGCAGCGAACGGACAGGGGATTACGAGCAGTACTTC,CASSERTGDYEQYF
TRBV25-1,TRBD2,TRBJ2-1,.,TGTGCCAGAGGTCACGTGGCCGGGACTAACTACAATGAGCAGTTCTTC,CARGHVAGTNYNEQFF
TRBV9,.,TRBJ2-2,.,TGTGCCAGCAGCGTATCGGGGTCTAAGAACACCGGGGAGCTGTTTTTT,CASSVSGSKNTGELFF
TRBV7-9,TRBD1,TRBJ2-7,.,TGTGCCAGCAGCCCCGGGACAGGGGGCAGGAACGAGCAGTACTTC,CASSPGTGGRNEQYF
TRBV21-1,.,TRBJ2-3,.,TGTGCCAGCAGCTCAGGGGTCGTTCTCACAGATACGCAGTATTTT,CASSSGVVLTDTQYF
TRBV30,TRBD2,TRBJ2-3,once,TGTGCCTGGACGGGACTAGCGGGATTCCCCGATACGCAGTATTTT,CAWTGLAGFPDTQYF
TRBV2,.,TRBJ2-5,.,TGTGCCAGTAGGGACACAACGAACCAAGAGACCCAGTACTTC,CASRDTTNQETQYF
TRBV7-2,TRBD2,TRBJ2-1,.,TGTGCCAGCAGCTTAAGGCTAGCGGAAGAGCTCGGCTACAATGAGCAGTTCTTC,CASSLRLAEELGYNEQFF
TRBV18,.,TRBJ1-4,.,TGTGCCAGCTCACCACCGAAAGGGGCCCTAGGCGAAAAACTGTTTTTT,CASSPPKGALGEKLFF
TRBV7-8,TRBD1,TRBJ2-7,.,TGTGCCAGCAGTAAACAGGGGGCTATCGACGAGCAGTACTTC,CASSKQGAIDEQYF
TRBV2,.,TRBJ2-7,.,TGTGCCAGCACCCCGGGATACGAGCAGTACTTC,CASTPGYEQYF
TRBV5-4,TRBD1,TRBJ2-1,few,TGTGCCAGCAGTATTGACAGGGGTATGTTGAATGAGCAGTTCTTC,CASSIDRGMLNEQFF
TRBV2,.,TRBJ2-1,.,TGTGCCAGCAGTGTCCCCCAGGGCCAGAACAATGAGCAGTTCTTC,CASSVPQGQNNEQFF
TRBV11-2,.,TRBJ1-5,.,TGTGCCAGCAGCTTACGAACAGGGAATCAGCCCCAGCATTTT,CASSLRTGNQPQHF
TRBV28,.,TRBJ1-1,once,TGTGCCAGCAGTTTACTTCCAGGGAACACTGAAGCTTTCTTT,CASSLLPGNTEAFF
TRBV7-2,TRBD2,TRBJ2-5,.,TGTGCCAGCAGCCACCGTAGCGGGAGGCTACAAGAGACCCAGTACTTC,CASSHRSGRLQETQYF
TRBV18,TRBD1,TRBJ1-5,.,TGTGCCAGCTCACCGGGACAGGCGCACAATCAGCCCCAGCATTTT,CASSPGQAHNQPQHF
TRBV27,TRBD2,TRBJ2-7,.,TGTGCCAGCAGTTTTACGGGCCTCTACCCCGGGCTAGCGGGACTGTACTTC,CASSFTGLYPGLAGLYF
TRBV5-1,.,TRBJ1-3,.,TGCGCCAGCAGCACGGACTCCGGCTCTGGAAACACCATATATTTT,CASSTDSGSGNTIYF
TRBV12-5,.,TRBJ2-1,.,TGTGCTAGTGGTTTCGGGGACTCTAACAATGAGCAGTTCTTC,CASGFGDSNNEQFF
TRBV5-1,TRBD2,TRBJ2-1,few,TGCGCCAGCAGCAACGGACTAGCGGAATACAATGAGCAGTTCTTC,CASSNGLAEYNEQFF
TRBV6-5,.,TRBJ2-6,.,TGTGCCAGCAGTTATAGGGGAGGAGGGGCCAACGTCCTGACTTTC,CASSYRGGGANVLTF
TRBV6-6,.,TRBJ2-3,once,TGTGCCGCGACTGCTTCGATCCAAGATACGCAGTATTTT,CAATASIQDTQYF
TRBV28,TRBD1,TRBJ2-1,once,TGTGCCAGCAGCCGGGGACAGCCGGGGCACTATGAGCAGTTCTTC,CASSRGQPGHYEQFF
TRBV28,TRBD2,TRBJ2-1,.,TGTGCCAGCATCCCTCCGGGTCGCGGGAGGGCCCACAATGAGCAGTTCTTC,CASIPPGRGRAHNEQFF
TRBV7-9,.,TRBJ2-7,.,TGTGCCAGCAGCACTAGGACGGGGGACTACGAGCAGTACTTC,CASSTRTGDYEQYF
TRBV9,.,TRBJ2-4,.,TGTGCCAGCAGCGCAGAGAGCGTTTTGGACATTCAGTACTTC,CASSAESVLDIQYF
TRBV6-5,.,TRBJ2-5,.,TGTGCCAGCAGTTTCCAGGGACTCCAAGAGACCCAGTACTTC,CASSFQGLQETQYF
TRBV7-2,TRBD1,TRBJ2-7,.,TGTGCCAGCAGCCCGGGACAGGGGGACGAGCAGTACTTC,CASSPGQGDEQYF
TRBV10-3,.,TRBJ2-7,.,TGTGCCATCAGTGAGGGGGGCTACGAGCAGTACTTC,CAISEGGYEQYF
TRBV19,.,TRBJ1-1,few,TGTGCCAGTGAAAAAGACAGGAGAAACACTGAAGCTTTCTTT,CASEKDRRNTEAFF
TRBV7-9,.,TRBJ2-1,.,TGTTCCAGCAAGTTTGCTTCAGGGGTCAATGAGCAGTTCTTC,CSSKFASGVNEQFF
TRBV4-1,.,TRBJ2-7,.,TGCGCCAGCAGCCAAGACCCCCGCAGTGACGAGCAGTACTTC,CASSQDPRSDEQYF
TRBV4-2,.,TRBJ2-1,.,TGTGCCAGCAGCCAAGAGAGGGTCGGAAATGAGCAGTTCTTC,CASSQERVGNEQFF
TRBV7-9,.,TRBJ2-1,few,TGTGCCAGCAGCTTAGCTATACAGTACAATGAGCAGTTCTTC,CASSLAIQYNEQFF
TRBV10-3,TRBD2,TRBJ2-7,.,TGTGCCATCAGTGAGTCACTAGCGACTTCCTACGAGCAGTACTTC,CAISESLATSYEQYF